This T cell receptor (beta chain) was found in a study of blood T cell repertoires in COVID-19. This CDR3 spans 16 amino acids. V was trimmed by 5 bases and J by 0 bases, leaving 13 bases between them. CDR1 is SGHVS, CDR2 FQNEAQ, per germline. Clones were sequenced by immunoSEQ multiplex PCR, and TCRdb holds only the in-frame ones, with some missing. The sample lists 150,000 to 250,000 clones, 65% to 85% occurring once. Which cohort a participant joined came from the clinical history participants gave. Cohort 3 recovered donors had two negative PCRs, clearance, or symptom resolution. This receptor was identified in a man in his forties who had recovered from COVID-19. This sequence joins TRBV7-8 and TRBJ1-4, with no clear D. The sample consisted of PBMCs or T cells enriched from blood (not recorded which). The DNA for the CDR3 is TGTGCCAGCAGCCCACAAACTGACTCAACTAATGAAAAACTGTTTTTT. As protein: CASSPQTDSTNEKLFF.